Following are 14 T cell receptor beta chains from one sample sequenced in a study of cytomegalovirus exposure and HLA in healthy donors. The PCR made use of 60 Vbeta and 13 Jbeta primers. Produced via immunoSEQ multiplex PCR; TCRdb's table is partial and in-frame only. The sample holds about 67,000 clones, roughly 77% seen once. The sequenced material came from PBMCs. The receptors were gathered from a young woman in good health and CMV-seronegative.

The rearrangement uses TRBV30 and TRBJ1-2; the D gene is possibly TRBD1 (5 bases). This CDR3 is built from 14 residues. Looked up from germline, CDR1 is GTSNPN and CDR2 is SVGIG (reference sequence). V lost 3 bases and J lost 8, with 19 bases in between. The CDR3 loop is CAWSHREGMGGYTF. CDR3 nucleotide sequence: TGTGCCTGGAGCCATCGGGAGGGGATGGGAGGCTACACCTTC.

The rearrangement uses TRBV11-2 and TRBJ2-5, with D perhaps TRBD1 (6 bases). The CDR3 extends over 14 amino acids. V was cut by 4 bases and J by 2 bases, with 11 bases left in between. From germline, CDR1 is SGHAT and CDR2 FQNNGV. The CDR3 DNA reads TGTGCCAGCAGCTCAGGGCAGGGGCAAGAGACCCAGTACTTC. The encoded protein is CASSSGQGQETQYF.

The CDR3 here is CASSLAGTGGYEQYF. CDR3 bases: TGCGCCAGCAGCTTGGCCGGGACAGGGGGCTACGAGCAGTACTTC. The chain carries TRBV5-1 and TRBJ2-7; 11 bases line up with TRBD1. V dropped 0 bases and J dropped 3; count of bases not matched to a gene: 2. Germline CDR1 reads SGHRS; CDR2 reads YFSETQ. The CDR3 extends over 15 amino acids.

Here the CDR3 DNA reads TGTGCCTGGAGTGGGCCTGAAGCTTTCTTT. It translates to CAWSGPEAFF. This chain connects TRBV30 to TRBJ1-1; D is uncertain. Trimming took 1 base from V and 6 from J, leaving 3 bases between them. The CDR3 covers 10 residues. Per germline, CDR1 GTSNPN and CDR2 SVGIG (reference sequence).

This chain joins TRBV5-1 and TRBJ2-6; D perhaps matches TRBD2 (6 bases). Trimming took 4 bases from V and 0 from J, leaving 20 bases between them. Germline CDR1 and CDR2: SGHRS and YFSETQ. This CDR3 has 19 residues. CDR3 coding DNA: TGCGCCAGCAGCGACCTCTCCCCGGGGGTATACTCTGGGGCCAACGTCCTGACTTTC. Residues: CASSDLSPGVYSGANVLTF.

The chain carries TRBV7-6 and TRBJ1-3; D gene ambiguous. Germline CDR1 SGHVS, CDR2 FNYEAQ. The CDR3 runs to 16 residues. Between the trimmed V and J ends, which lost 1 base and 0 bases, there was a span of 10 bases. In DNA form, the CDR3 reads TGTGCCAGCAGCTTAGGTCCTCCTTCCTCTGGAAACACCATATATTTT. This sequence encodes CASSLGPPSSGNTIYF.

The chain employs TRBV2 and TRBJ1-1, with D maybe TRBD1 (6 bases). Germline loops: CDR1 SNHLY, CDR2 FYNNEI. The CDR3 consists of 14 residues. V was pared by 6 bases and J by 3 bases, with 14 bases between. CDR3: CASRETGMDTEAFF. DNA for the CDR3: TGTGCCAGCAGGGAGACAGGTATGGACACTGAAGCTTTCTTT.

The CDR3 coding sequence is TGTGCCAGCAGTTCGCCGACAGATAATTCACCCCTCCACTTT. Translated, it gives CASSSPTDNSPLHF. The rearrangement joins TRBV28 to TRBJ1-6; D perhaps matches TRBD1 (5 bases). The V end was cut by 4 bases, the J end by 5 bases, with 9 bases between. CDR3 length equals 14 residues. Per germline, CDR1 MDHEN and CDR2 SYDVKM.

The chain has TRBV4-1 and TRBJ2-1, with 11 bases fitting TRBD2. V dropped 0 bases and J dropped 6; count of bases not matched to a gene: 13. The CDR3 is 19 amino acids. Germline-derived CDR1 and CDR2 are MGHRA and YSYEKL. The CDR3 is CASSQDLGGSGTSGNEQFF. For the CDR3, the DNA is TGCGCCAGCAGCCAAGATTTGGGAGGGTCGGGGACTAGCGGCAATGAGCAGTTCTTC.

This chain connects TRBV4-2 to TRBJ2-1; perhaps TRBD2 as D (7 bases). Looked up from germline, CDR1 is LGHNA and CDR2 is YNFKEQ. The CDR3 has 15 amino acids. V was shortened by 4 bases and J by 4 bases, with 14 bases between the two germline ends. CDR3 nucleotide sequence: TGTGCCAGCAGCCCTCTGAGGGGGGGGTACAATGAGCAGTTCTTC. It yields the protein CASSPLRGGYNEQFF.

The chain is built from TRBV6-1 and TRBJ1-5; D remains unclear. The CDR3 consists of 11 residues. Trimming left V 11 bases short and J 7 bases short, with 12 bases between. Germline V gene data show CDR1 as MNHNS and CDR2 as SASEGT. For the CDR3, the DNA is TGTGCCCTACAGTGGGTGCAGCCCCAGCATTTT. Encoded protein: CALQWVQPQHF.

The V gene is TRBV6-1, the J gene TRBJ2-2, with 8 bases matching TRBD1. With 6 bases clipped from V and 3 bases from J, the junction kept 6 bases outside the gene matches. The CDR3 has 15 residues. The germline V gene encodes CDR1 MNHNS and CDR2 SASEGT. For the CDR3, the DNA is TGTGCCAGCAGACTGATGACAGGGGACACCGGGGAGCTGTTTTTT. Its translation: CASRLMTGDTGELFF.

V is TRBV29-1 and J is TRBJ2-1; a possible D gene is TRBD2 (6 bases). V was trimmed by 5 bases and J by 4 bases, leaving 18 bases between them. The CDR3 is 15 amino acids. Per germline, CDR1 SQVTM and CDR2 ANQGSEA. CDR3 sequence (DNA): TGCAGCGTTTCCCTTCTAGCGCCAGCTTACAATGAGCAGTTCTTC. It codes for CSVSLLAPAYNEQFF.

This chain joins TRBV4-1 and TRBJ1-4; D is unclear. This CDR3 contains 17 residues. The germline V and J ends were trimmed by 1 base and 4 bases, with 16 bases remaining between them. CDR1 is MGHRA, CDR2 YSYEKL, per germline. The CDR3 reads CASSQAPPRLRNEKLFF. CDR3 bases: TGCGCCAGCAGCCAAGCTCCCCCGAGACTGCGTAATGAAAAACTGTTTTTT.